This T cell receptor (beta chain) is from a study of response to subunit inactivated influenza vaccine. There are many counts of this clonotype. TCRdb re-analysed the RT-PCR reads in MiXCR, keeping a single row per CDR3 protein. The sample contains hundreds of thousands of distinct CDR3 sequences, over 9.5% of which appear only once. Sequenced here: PBMCs from blood, sampled about 40 days after vaccination. This clonotype originated in a man aged 50 to 60 who received an inactivated influenza vaccine.

The CDR3 here is CASSLSRVSFF. In DNA form, the CDR3 reads TGTGCCAGCAGTTTATCCCGGGTCTCTTTCTTT. The chain joins TRBV12-3 or TRBV12-4 to TRBJ1-1, with D unresolved. This CDR3 region has 11 residues. Trimming removed 2 bases at V and 12 bases at J, with 10 bases between.